This TCR beta chain was retrieved from a study of read filtering for tumor transcriptome and immune sequencing. The V gene's germline CDR1 is MGHDK and CDR2 SYGVNS. The V end lost 3 bases, the J end lost 6 bases, and 7 bases lay between the germline ends. This CDR3 is 12 amino acids long. This clonotype was found many times. Molecular barcoded adaptors covering alpha/delta and beta/gamma chains were used on about 0.4 ug RNA. TCRdb re-derived calls from the reads in MiXCR, one entry per CDR3 protein. The sample has 100,000 to 150,000 distinct CDR3 sequences; 10% to 15% are singletons. This sequence was found in a donor aged 40 or over with multiple myeloma. The chain combines TRBV25-1 with TRBJ2-3, with D uncertain. Specimen: a population of CD138-negative cells sorted from bone marrow. CDR3 nucleotides: TGTGCCAGCAGTGACTTCCCCGATACGCAGTATTTT. Its protein is CASSDFPDTQYF.